These T cell receptor beta chains were read from a single sample in a study of blood T cell repertoires in COVID-19. The assay was immunoSEQ multiplex PCR, and TCRdb's table has in-frame clones only and misses some. Of over 250,000 clones listed, around 88% are singletons. Sequences were obtained from PBMCs or T cells enriched from blood (not recorded which). The receptors come from a man in his forties who had recovered from COVID-19. The CDR3 runs from the conserved cysteine through the conserved F or W. Fields, in order: clone size, D gene, J gene, V gene, CDR3 protein, CDR3 DNA. A D gene is named only where the DNA matches it firmly. The listing skips clone size in some rows; elsewhere it reads once, few, many or a size class.

-	-	TRBJ1-6	TRBV5-6	CASSPARDSPLHF	TGTGCCAGCAGCCCCGCCCGAGATTCACCCCTCCACTTT
once	-	TRBJ1-4	TRBV6-1	CASSDRGRPTNEKLFF	TGTGCCAGCAGTGATCGGGGTAGGCCAACTAATGAAAAACTGTTTTTT
-	TRBD1	TRBJ2-6	TRBV18	CASSASQGAGANVLTF	TGTGCCAGCTCCGCTTCGCAGGGGGCTGGGGCCAACGTCCTGACTTTC
-	-	TRBJ1-2	TRBV9	CASSDGPGGYTF	TGTGCCAGCAGCGACGGCCCGGGGGGCTACACCTTC
-	TRBD2	TRBJ2-5	TRBV19	CASSRTSGGAQETQYF	TGTGCCAGTAGTAGAACTAGCGGAGGGGCACAAGAGACCCAGTACTTC
-	TRBD2	TRBJ2-5	TRBV6-5	CASSRIAGGQETQYF	TGTGCCAGCAGTCGTATAGCGGGGGGACAAGAGACCCAGTACTTC
-	TRBD1	TRBJ1-5	TRBV5-1	CASSNGQGNQPQHF	TGCGCCAGCAGCAACGGACAGGGCAATCAGCCCCAGCATTTT
-	-	TRBJ1-1	TRBV6-1	CASSEVIGDYTEAFF	TGTGCCAGCAGTGAAGTTATAGGGGATTACACTGAAGCTTTCTTT
-	-	TRBJ2-2	TRBV13	CASRWGTSGRAFGAGELFF	-
-	-	TRBJ2-6	TRBV7-2	CASSAQGSGANVLTF	TGTGCCAGCAGCGCCCAGGGGTCTGGGGCCAACGTCCTGACTTTC